This T cell receptor beta chain emerged from a study of Graves' ophthalmopathy and Graves' hyperthyroidism. Over 18 months of follow-up, stable hyperthyroidism required that no ophthalmopathy appear. Findings and limits, study-wide: Ophthalmopathy progression cases were predicted by the model with 55% to 71% sensitivity and 72% to 85% specificity. Blood also contained most of the expanded thyroid clonotypes above 0.001 frequency.

There are many counts of this clonotype. Its antigen is unidentified. The TCR beta CDR3 regions underwent amplification from RNA transcripts. Second-round multiplex PCR followed a first-round RT-PCR using HTBI primers. TCRdb re-called the multiplex PCR reads through MiXCR, storing one row per CDR3 protein. The sample carries about 420,000 distinct CDR3 sequences, under 25% recorded once. This CDR3 is 16 amino acids long. Per the germline V gene, CDR1 is MDHEN and CDR2 is SYDVKM. V lost 6 bases to trimming and J lost 7 bases, with 22 bases between them. The sequenced sample consisted of peripheral blood. The chain combines TRBV28 with TRBJ1-5; D call uncertain. The clonotype comes from a woman between 18 and 29 years old with stable Graves' hyperthyroidism. CDR3 sequence reads: CASSPMSRASRQPQHF. The CDR3 DNA follows: TGTGCCAGCAGCCCTATGAGCCGGGCCTCGAGGCAGCCCCAGCATTTT.